This is a list of T cell receptor beta chains from one sample in a study of OX40 agonist ivuxolimab in advanced cancers. Only in-frame clones appear in the TCRdb table, and some are missing; sequencing was by immunoSEQ multiplex PCR. Here the sample spans 85,000 to 95,000 clones, approximately 92% being singletons. The sample was CD4+ or CD8+ T cells sorted from blood, taken in a trial of the OX40 agonist ivuxolimab. The receptors stem from an adult with an advanced solid tumor such as melanoma, head and neck, liver or kidney cancer. Both conserved end residues are trimmed from each CDR3. Rows may omit the clone size; those that give it use once, few, many or a size class.

TRBJ1-5,few,TRBV18,ASSSTQGFQPQH
TRBJ2-3,-,TRBV9,ASTQGWGTDTQY
TRBJ2-1,few,TRBV14,ASSPRQLLSISHSYNEQF
TRBJ2-3,-,TRBV2,ASSIPGQGPYTDTQY
TRBJ1-1,-,TRBV19,ASSTLRTVNTEAF
TRBJ2-7,-,TRBV6-5,ASSLLTGSSYEQY
TRBJ1-4,-,TRBV30,AWSVWRGWDEKLF
TRBJ1-1,-,TRBV5-1,ASSLASGTANTEAF
TRBJ1-3,-,TRBV28,ASSSWQGTSGNTIY
TRBJ2-3,-,TRBV19,ATEGASTDTQY
TRBJ1-3,-,TRBV4-3,ASSEIGISGNTIY
TRBJ1-4,-,TRBV15,ATSRDTGRNEKLF
TRBJ2-1,once,TRBV5-1,ASSPRWTSGSASYNEQF
TRBJ2-3,-,TRBV7-2,ASSLFVDTQY
TRBJ1-5,-,TRBV19,ASSPTVNSHQPQH
TRBJ2-7,-,TRBV5-4,ASSPDRAYEQY
TRBJ2-7,few,TRBV11-1,ASSPRVRRSYEQY
TRBJ1-3,-,TRBV5-1,ASSPGTSGNTIY
TRBJ1-5,-,TRBV7-2,ASSYPRTGSGNQPQH
TRBJ2-5,-,TRBV25-1,ASSEVGRYQETQY
TRBJ1-2,-,TRBV4-3,ASSQEDRGFYGYT
TRBJ2-7,once,TRBV11-2,ASSLFDRNYEQY
TRBJ2-1,-,TRBV6-1,ASSDQGRSYNEQF
TRBJ1-4,-,TRBV19,ASSKNREDKLF
TRBJ1-1,-,TRBV11-3,ASSGGVSNTEAF
TRBJ2-1,-,TRBV18,ASSPQGLANDEQF
TRBJ1-2,-,TRBV4-3,ASSQERQGAPYGYT
TRBJ2-1,once,TRBV28,ASSSRLRGGGGNEQF
TRBJ2-1,-,TRBV12-5,ASGSNRGSSYNEQF
TRBJ2-3,-,TRBV21-1,ASSKWGLAGGTDTQY
TRBJ1-3,-,TRBV30,AWRTGLGNTIY
TRBJ2-7,-,TRBV4-2,ASSQDTGRDSYEQY
TRBJ2-5,-,TRBV7-9,ASSFRTGGAPREETQY
TRBJ1-3,-,TRBV11-2,ASSFVEGGTIY
TRBJ2-1,-,TRBV5-1,ASSLTGIEAEQF
TRBJ2-7,-,TRBV7-2,ASSFSSASSYEQY
TRBJ1-4,-,TRBV7-9,ASSLGRQGGKLF
TRBJ2-1,-,TRBV7-2,ASSLALHRNEQF
TRBJ1-3,-,TRBV7-9,ASSYGTDGNTIY
TRBJ2-2,-,TRBV19,ASSRWTGELF
TRBJ2-1,-,TRBV28,ASSLFWTSGFNNEQF
TRBJ2-1,-,TRBV7-9,ASIQFTGSSYNEQF
TRBJ1-5,-,TRBV19,ASTHTGLQPQH
TRBJ2-1,-,TRBV9,ASSVGSVELAYNEQF
TRBJ2-2,-,TRBV4-2,ASSHPGTSGRMGTGELF
TRBJ2-1,-,TRBV5-4,ASSLKGNEQF
TRBJ1-4,-,TRBV18,ASSPSGLPATNEKLF
TRBJ1-6,few,TRBV5-8,ASSLAGSSYNSPLH